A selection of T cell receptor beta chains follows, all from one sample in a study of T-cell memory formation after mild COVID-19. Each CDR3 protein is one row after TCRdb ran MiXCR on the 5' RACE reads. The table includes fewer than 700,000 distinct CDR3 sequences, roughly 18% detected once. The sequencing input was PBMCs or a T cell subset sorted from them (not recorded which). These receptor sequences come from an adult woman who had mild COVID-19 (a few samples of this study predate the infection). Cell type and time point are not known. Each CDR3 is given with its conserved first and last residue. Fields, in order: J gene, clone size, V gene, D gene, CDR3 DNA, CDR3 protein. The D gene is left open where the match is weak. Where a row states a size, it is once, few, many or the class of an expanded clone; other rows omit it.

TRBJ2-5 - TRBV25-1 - TGTGCCAGCAGTGAATGGGTAAAAGGAGGCGAGACCCAGTACTTC CASSEWVKGGETQYF
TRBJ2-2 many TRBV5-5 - TGTGCCAGCAGCTTAGAATCACGAAACACCGGGGAGCTGTTTTTT CASSLESRNTGELFF
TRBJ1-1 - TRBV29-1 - TGCAGCGTTGGGGTTGGTACTGAAGCTTTCTTT CSVGVGTEAFF
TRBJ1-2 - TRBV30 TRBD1 TGTGCCTGGAGTGTATCAGGGGGCGGCCTAGATGGCTACACCTTC CAWSVSGGGLDGYTF
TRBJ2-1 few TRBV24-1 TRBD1 TGTGCCACCAGTGATCCGCACAGGGGGCTTAGAGGTGAGCAGTTCTTC CATSDPHRGLRGEQFF
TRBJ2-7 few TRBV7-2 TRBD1 TGTGCCAGCAGCCTACGGACAGGCGGCCCAAACTCCTACGAGCAGTACTTC CASSLRTGGPNSYEQYF
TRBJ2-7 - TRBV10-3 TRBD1 TGTGCCATTGGAGCACCGGGACAGGGGGCCCACGAGCAGTACTTC CAIGAPGQGAHEQYF
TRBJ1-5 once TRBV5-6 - TGTGCCAGCAGCCTCTTTGACAGGTCCAATCAGCCCCAGCATTTT CASSLFDRSNQPQHF
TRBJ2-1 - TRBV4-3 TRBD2 TGCGCCAGCAGCCAAGAAATAGCGGGAGTTGGCAATGAGCAGTTCTTC CASSQEIAGVGNEQFF
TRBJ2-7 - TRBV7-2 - TGTGCCAGCAGTTACGGACTTAATAGACCCTACGAGCAGTACTTC CASSYGLNRPYEQYF
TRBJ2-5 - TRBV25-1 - TGTGCCAGCAGTGAATCGGTTCTGGGGACCCAGTACTTC CASSESVLGTQYF
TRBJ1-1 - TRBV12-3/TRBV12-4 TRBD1 TGTGCCAGCAGTTTAAGGGGGCAGGTCACTGAAGCTTTCTTT CASSLRGQVTEAFF
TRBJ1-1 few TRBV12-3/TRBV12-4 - TGTGCCAGCACCTCCAGGGTGGGGTTGAGGACTGAAGCTTTCTTT CASTSRVGLRTEAFF
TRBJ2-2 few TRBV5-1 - TGCGCCAGCAGCATAAGACAGGATAGTTCCGGGGAGCTGTTTTTT CASSIRQDSSGELFF
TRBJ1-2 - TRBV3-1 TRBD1 TGTGCCAGCAGGCCTGACAGGGACTATGGCTACACCTTC CASRPDRDYGYTF
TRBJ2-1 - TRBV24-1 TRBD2 TGTGCCACCAGTGCCCGGACTAGCGGGGGGCCCTACAATGAGCAGTTCTTC CATSARTSGGPYNEQFF
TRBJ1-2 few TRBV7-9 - TGTGCCAGCAGCTACCCGGGAGTGGAGGGCTACACCTTC CASSYPGVEGYTF
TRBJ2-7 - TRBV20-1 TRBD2 TGCAGTGCTAGAGACGACTACAGCGGGAGCGTAGCCCGCGAGCAGTACTTC CSARDDYSGSVAREQYF
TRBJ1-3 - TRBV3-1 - TGTGCCAGCGCGCCAGAAAGCTCTGGAAACACCATATATTTT CASAPESSGNTIYF
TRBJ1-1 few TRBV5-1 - TGCGCCAGCAGCTTCGTAGACCGAGCCCAGGGGTTCTTT CASSFVDRAQGFF
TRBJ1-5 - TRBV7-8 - TGTGCCAGCAGCTTAGGAGATCTCAATCAGCCCCAGCATTTT CASSLGDLNQPQHF
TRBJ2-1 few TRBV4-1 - TGCGCCAGCAGCCAAGATCTGGCGTCATACAATGAGCAGTTCTTC CASSQDLASYNEQFF
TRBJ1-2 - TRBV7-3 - TGTGCCAGCAGCCCAGCGGGGGGCGCGGGAGGCTACACCTTC CASSPAGGAGGYTF
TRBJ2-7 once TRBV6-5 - TGTGCCAGCAGCCACCGGGACCCCATCGGCTACGAGCAGTACTTC CASSHRDPIGYEQYF
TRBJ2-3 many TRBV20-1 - TGCAGTGCCCCCTTGGGGGGCGGGGATACGCAGTATTTT CSAPLGGGDTQYF
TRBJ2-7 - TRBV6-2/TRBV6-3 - TGTGCCAGCAGTTCCGGGACTCTCAGCTCCTACGAGCAGTACTTC CASSSGTLSSYEQYF
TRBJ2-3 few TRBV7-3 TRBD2 TGTGCCAGCAGCGGCCATCCCTCCGGGGGGGCGGCCCGGGCAGATACGCAGTATTTT CASSGHPSGGAARADTQYF
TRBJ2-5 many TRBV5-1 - TGCGCCAGCAGCCCGAGGCAGCAATTCACCCAAGAGACCCAGTACTTC CASSPRQQFTQETQYF
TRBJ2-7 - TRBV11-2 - TGTGCCAGCAGCTTAGATATCCAGGGCCCCTTCTCCTACGAGCAGTACTTC CASSLDIQGPFSYEQYF
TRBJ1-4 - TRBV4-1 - TGCGCCAGCAGCTCACGCGGGACATCTGAAAAACTGTTTTTT CASSSRGTSEKLFF
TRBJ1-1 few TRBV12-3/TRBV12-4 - TGTGCCAGCAGTTGGTACGGGGGTTTGAACACTGAAGCTTTCTTT CASSWYGGLNTEAFF
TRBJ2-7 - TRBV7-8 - TGTGCCAGCAGCTTATTCCCCCGGCGAACCTACGAGCAGTACTTC CASSLFPRRTYEQYF
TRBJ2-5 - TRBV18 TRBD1 TGTGCCAGCTCACCACCGATGGGACAGGGGTGGACCCAGTACTTC CASSPPMGQGWTQYF
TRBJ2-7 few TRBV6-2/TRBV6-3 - TGTGCCAGCAGAGAAATTCATGGGGGCTCCTACGAGCAGTACTTC CASREIHGGSYEQYF
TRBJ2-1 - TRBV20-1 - TGCAGTGGTAACAGGGGAGGCTCCTACAATGAGCAGTTCTTC CSGNRGGSYNEQFF
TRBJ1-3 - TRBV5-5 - TGTGCCAGCAGCTTGGAGAGCGGCGGAGGCACCATATATTTT CASSLESGGGTIYF